This section outlines one T cell receptor beta chain sequence together with its context. This record belongs to a study of T cells expressing NK-cell markers. Across the study: Among eight sequenced donors, seven carried HCMV seropositivity while one was seronegative.

Looked up from germline, CDR1 is SEHNR and CDR2 is FQNEAQ (reference sequence). CDR3 length: 15 amino acids. After re-calling the 5' RACE reads, TCRdb lists one entry per CDR3 protein, DNA absent. This sample carries a few hundred thousand distinct CDR3 sequences, with around 5.2% going to the ten biggest clones. The sample consisted of blood T cells: a sorted CD56 or NKG2C T cell subset, CD4+ or CD8+ T cells, or bulk PBMC T cells (not recorded which). The receptor was derived from a man aged 18-69 years in good health. The gene calls are TRBV7-9 and TRBJ2-3; TCRdb returns TRBD1, unconfirmable since there is no DNA. Here the CDR3 reads CASSPAGANTDTQYF.